This T cell receptor (beta chain) was documented in a study of radiation and T cells in renal cell carcinoma. The CDR3 contains 13 residues. Trimming cost V 2 bases and J 3 bases, with 10 bases left between them. CDR1 is SQVTM and CDR2 is ANQGSEA in the germline V gene. The repertoire was sequenced with immunoSEQ multiplex PCR; TCRdb's copy has only in-frame clones and lacks some. The sample contains about 130,000 clones, 70% to 90% of which appear only once. Time point given: baseline pretreatment blood. Treatment: 15 Gy SBRT to primary tumor, nephrectomy 4 weeks later. After SBRT, blood was collected at 2 and 4 weeks, plus baseline. Comments on this clone: The antigen is undetermined.

Study outcomes and limitations: From baseline, blood top tumor clonotypes peaked at 2 weeks post-radiation.

This receptor was taken from a woman aged 45-65 years with renal cell carcinoma. The chain recombines TRBV29-1 with TRBJ1-1; a possible D gene is TRBD1 (5 bases). The source was blood, collected from a patient whose treatment included radiotherapy and nephrectomy. The CDR3 bases are TGCAGCGTTGAACGGGGAGGGGACACTGAAGCTTTCTTT. It codes for CSVERGGDTEAFF.